This T cell receptor (beta chain) stems from a study of shared clonotypes between healthy human individuals. This CDR3 is 15 amino acids long. From germline, CDR1 is MDHEN and CDR2 SYDVKM. The ends lost 8 bases at V and 8 bases at J; junction bases unmatched: 8. This clone was seen once. The antigen is undetermined. Clones were sequenced by immunoSEQ multiplex PCR, and TCRdb holds only the in-frame ones, with some missing. This repertoire shows millions of clones, more than 80% found once; its top ten account for 0.35% to 0.5%. General study findings and limits: The study found about 5% of naive CD4 clonotypes shared across four donors. Naive subsets generally exceeded memory subsets in estimated richness. Donor clonotype sharing was expected to depend on sequencing depth. Tissues were not sampled, only blood, and their repertoires likely differ.

The rearrangement uses TRBV28 and TRBJ2-1; 14 bases are shared with TRBD2. The sequence derives from a man between 18 and 35 years old in good health. Some clones in this sample may be carry-over from other donors' samples. Specimen: naive CD4+ T cells from PBMCs. Subset denoted: CD45RA+ positively selected. The DNA for the CDR3 is TGTGCCAGCGGACTAGCGGGAGGCCCCCGGCATGAGCAGTTCTTC. Amino acids: CASGLAGGPRHEQFF.